This TCR beta chain stems from a study of T cells in Graves' hyperthyroidism and ophthalmopathy. Using RNA transcripts as the source, TCR beta CDR3 regions were amplified. Primed by the HTBI set, a first-round RT-PCR was run on the TCR CDR3. TCRdb reprocessed the multiplex PCR reads via MiXCR and lists one record per CDR3 protein. Here the sample spans roughly 250,000 distinct CDR3 sequences, 13% to 15% being singletons. Isolation of PBMCs was performed on roughly 9 ml fresh peripheral blood. This clonotype occurred many times. This receptor was taken from a woman aged 40 to 49 with Graves' hyperthyroidism that later progressed to Graves' ophthalmopathy. The sequenced sample consisted of blood.

DNA of the CDR3: TGTGCCAGTAGTCTACGACTTGTGGTCATGAACACTGAAGCTTTCTTT. Translating gives CASSLRLVVMNTEAFF. J is TRBJ1-1 and V is TRBV19; D remains unclear. CDR1 and CDR2 (germline): LNHDA, SQIVND (reference sequence). V was cut by 5 bases and J by 0 bases, with 16 bases left in between. The CDR3 is made up of 16 amino acids.